Listed here is a single T cell receptor (beta chain). Its antigen is still unknown. Expressed TCRB transcripts were sequenced, since all the RNA that had been isolated was reverse transcribed. The assay was immunoSEQ multiplex PCR, and TCRdb's table has in-frame clones only and misses some. The table records 300,000 to 350,000 clones, around 9.3% of them present only once. It was via CD45RO/CCR7/CD25/CD127/CD95/CD27 that CD4+ naive, central memory, regulatory and stem cell-like memory cells were sorted. The CDR3 spans 15 residues. V lost 2 bases and J lost 0, with 8 bases in between. CDR1 is MNHEY, CDR2 SVGAGI, per germline. The data derive from a study of beta chain features in type 1 diabetes. Study results and limitations: TCRB CDR3s from Type 1 diabetes patients were moderately but significantly shorter in all four CD4+ subsets. Reduced insertions and increased deletions marked VDJ junctions in type 1 diabetes patients.

This sequence originates from a man aged 25-45 years with type 1 diabetes. The V call is TRBV6-5, the J call TRBJ1-3; D is uncertain. The sample was central memory CD4+ T cells from blood. CDR3 amino acids: CASSYTSPSGNTIYF. As DNA, the CDR3 is TGTGCCAGCAGTTACACCTCACCCTCTGGAAACACCATATATTTT.